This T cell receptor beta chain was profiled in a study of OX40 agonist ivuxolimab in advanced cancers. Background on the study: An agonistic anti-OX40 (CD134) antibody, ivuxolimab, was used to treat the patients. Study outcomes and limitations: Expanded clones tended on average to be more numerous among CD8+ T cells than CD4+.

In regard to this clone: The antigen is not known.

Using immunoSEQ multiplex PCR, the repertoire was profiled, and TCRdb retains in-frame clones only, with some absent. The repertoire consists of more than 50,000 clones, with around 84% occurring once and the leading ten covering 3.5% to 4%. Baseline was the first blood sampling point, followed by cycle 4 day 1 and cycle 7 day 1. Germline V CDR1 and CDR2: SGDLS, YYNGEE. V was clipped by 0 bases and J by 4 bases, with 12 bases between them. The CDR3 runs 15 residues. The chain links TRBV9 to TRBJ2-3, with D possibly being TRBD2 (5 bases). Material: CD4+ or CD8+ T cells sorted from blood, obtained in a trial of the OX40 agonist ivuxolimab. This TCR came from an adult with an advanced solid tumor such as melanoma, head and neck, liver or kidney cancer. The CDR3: CASSVVEGVADTQYF. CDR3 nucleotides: TGTGCCAGCAGCGTAGTCGAGGGCGTGGCAGATACGCAGTATTTT.